A selection of T cell receptor beta chains follows, all from one sample in a study of blood T cell repertoires in COVID-19. Method: immunoSEQ multiplex PCR; TCRdb's copy keeps in-frame clones and lacks some. In the table there are under 300,000 clones, roughly nine tenths of which are singletons. The source material was PBMCs or T cells enriched from blood (not recorded which). The source of these receptors is a woman younger than 30 who had recovered from COVID-19. Both conserved end residues are part of each CDR3. A D gene is named only where the DNA matches it firmly. Rows may omit the clone size; those that give it use once, few, many or a size class.

size	D	V	J	DNA	CDR3
once	.	TRBV18	TRBJ1-4	TGTGCCAGCTCACGCTCCGGCGGTAATGAAAAACTGTTTTTT	CASSRSGGNEKLFF
.	.	TRBV6-5	TRBJ1-1	TGTGCCAGCAGTTTCTTCGGGACACACACTGAAGCTTTCTTT	CASSFFGTHTEAFF
.	.	TRBV5-4	TRBJ1-2	TGTGCCAGCAGTTCGGACAGTACTAACTATGGCTACACCTTC	CASSSDSTNYGYTF
.	.	TRBV2	TRBJ2-3	TGTGCCAGCAGGCCCCCGGGGGTCCCGCAGTATTTT	CASRPPGVPQYF
.	.	TRBV21-1	TRBJ2-7	TGTGCCAGCAGCAAACCGGGACAGCACGAGCAGTACTTC	CASSKPGQHEQYF
.	TRBD1	TRBV11-2	TRBJ1-4	TGTGCCAGCAGTCGTGCAGGGGGTCTCAATGAAAAACTGTTTTTT	CASSRAGGLNEKLFF
once	.	TRBV27	TRBJ2-2	TGTGCCAGCAGCCCCCTCCCTCCCCCGCACAGTTACACCGGGGAGCTGTTTTTT	CASSPLPPPHSYTGELFF
.	.	TRBV6-5	TRBJ2-7	TGTGCCAGCAGTTCAGGGGTCCCCTACGAGCAGTACTTC	CASSSGVPYEQYF
.	TRBD1	TRBV5-6	TRBJ1-2	TGTGCCAGCAGCTCAACACAGGGGGAGTATGGCTACACCTTC	CASSSTQGEYGYTF
.	.	TRBV15	TRBJ2-5	TGTGCCACCATGAGGTGGGGGGTGGAGACCCAGTACTTC	CATMRWGVETQYF
.	TRBD1	TRBV18	TRBJ1-4	TGTGCCAGCTCGGGGGACAGGAACTCGGGGAAGCTGTTTTTT	CASSGDRNSGKLFF
.	.	TRBV28	TRBJ2-2	TGTGCCAGCAGTTTACGAGTTTTAGGGGAGCTGTTTTTT	CASSLRVLGELFF
.	.	TRBV7-2	TRBJ2-5	TGTGCCAGCAGCTTCCAGTTCCAAGAGACCCAGTACTTC	CASSFQFQETQYF
.	.	TRBV10-1	TRBJ2-3	TGCGCCAGCCGACCGGGACTGAGCACAGATACGCAGTATTTT	CASRPGLSTDTQYF
.	TRBD1	TRBV18	TRBJ2-7	TGTGCCAGCTCACCAAGACAGGGGGCGAACTACGAGCAGTACTTC	CASSPRQGANYEQYF
.	TRBD2	TRBV5-1	TRBJ2-1	TGCGCCAGCAGCTGGACTAGTGCAGCTGAGCAGTTCTTC	CASSWTSAAEQFF
.	TRBD2	TRBV5-4	TRBJ2-1	TGTGCCAGCAGCTTGTTTGTCGGGGGGGCCTACAATGAGCAGTTCTTC	CASSLFVGGAYNEQFF
.	TRBD1	TRBV3-1/TRBV3-2	TRBJ1-3	TGTGCCAGCAGCCTGACCTCGCCAGGGGGAAACTCTGGAAACACCATATATTTT	CASSLTSPGGNSGNTIYF
.	TRBD1	TRBV5-1	TRBJ1-4	TGCGCCAGCAGCGACGGACAGGGAAGTTTGGAAAAACTGTTTTTT	CASSDGQGSLEKLFF
.	TRBD1	TRBV28	TRBJ1-1	TGTGCCAGCAGGATCCCGGGTGACGGGACAGGGGACACTGAAGCTTTCTTT	CASRIPGDGTGDTEAFF
.	TRBD1	TRBV5-5	TRBJ1-6	TGTGCCAGCAGCTTGGGTTGGGACAGGGATCGTTCACCCCTCCACTTT	CASSLGWDRDRSPLHF
.	.	TRBV27	TRBJ1-2	TGTGCCAGCAGTTTATCCACGGGGGGCTATGGCTACACCTTC	CASSLSTGGYGYTF
.	.	TRBV6-5	TRBJ1-2	TGTGCCAGCAGTCATTTACCGGATGGCTACACCTTC	CASSHLPDGYTF
.	.	TRBV25-1	TRBJ2-7	TGTGCCAGCAGCCATACAGGGAGAGGGTACGAGCAGTACTTC	CASSHTGRGYEQYF
.	.	TRBV19	TRBJ1-5	TGTGCCAGTAGTGGGGGCCCCGCGAATCCAAATCAGCCCCAGCATTTT	CASSGGPANPNQPQHF
.	.	TRBV6-4	TRBJ1-3	TGTGCCAGCAGTTCCAAGGCCCAACGGACAGCACCCTCTGGAAACACCATATATTTT	CASSSKAQRTAPSGNTIYF
.	.	TRBV28	TRBJ2-7	TGTGCCAGCACCTTACGTGTGGGAGGCTACGAGCAGTACTTC	CASTLRVGGYEQYF
.	.	TRBV7-9	TRBJ2-4	TGTGCCAGCAGCTTCCAGGCGGCAGGGTTAGACATTCAGTACTTC	CASSFQAAGLDIQYF
once	.	TRBV4-1	TRBJ2-3	TGCGCCAGCAGCCCCCAGGGCCGTAGCACAGATACGCAGTATTTT	CASSPQGRSTDTQYF
few	.	TRBV7-8	TRBJ1-4	TGTGCCAGCAGCCCCCGTGGGGGGGCCGGTGAAAAACTGTTTTTT	CASSPRGGAGEKLFF
.	.	TRBV12-3/TRBV12-4	TRBJ1-1	TGTGCCAGCACTCGTCAGGGTAACACTGAAGCTTTCTTT	CASTRQGNTEAFF
.	.	TRBV7-9	TRBJ2-2	TGTGCCAGCAATTCTGGGGAGCTGTTTTTT	CASNSGELFF
once	.	TRBV25-1	TRBJ2-3	TGTGCCAGCAGTGAATCGGGGAGCACAGATACGCAGTATTTT	CASSESGSTDTQYF
.	TRBD2	TRBV29-1	TRBJ2-5	TGCAGCGTTGAAAGGCGGGGGGCCGGTGAGACCCAGTACTTC	CSVERRGAGETQYF
once	.	TRBV6-5	TRBJ1-1	TGTGCCAGCAGCCACAGGGAGGGGAGGAGCACTGAAGCTTTCTTT	CASSHREGRSTEAFF
.	TRBD1	TRBV15	TRBJ2-7	TGTGCCTCGCCCTCCCGGGACAGGGGGGAAGAGCAGTACTTC	CASPSRDRGEEQYF
.	TRBD1	TRBV27	TRBJ1-1	TGTGCCAGCCGGGGGACAGGGCTTATGAACACTGAAGCTTTCTTT	CASRGTGLMNTEAFF
once	TRBD2	TRBV3-1/TRBV3-2	TRBJ2-3	TGTGCCAGCAGCCAAGTAGCGGGGGGGGGCACAGATACGCAGTATTTT	CASSQVAGGGTDTQYF
.	TRBD1	TRBV29-1	TRBJ2-5	TGCAGCGCCCGCCAGGGGGCCGGAGAGACCCAGTACTTC	CSARQGAGETQYF
.	TRBD1	TRBV6-1	TRBJ1-2	TGTGCCAGCAGTGAAGCGGGGGACAGGCTCTATGGCTACACCTTC	CASSEAGDRLYGYTF